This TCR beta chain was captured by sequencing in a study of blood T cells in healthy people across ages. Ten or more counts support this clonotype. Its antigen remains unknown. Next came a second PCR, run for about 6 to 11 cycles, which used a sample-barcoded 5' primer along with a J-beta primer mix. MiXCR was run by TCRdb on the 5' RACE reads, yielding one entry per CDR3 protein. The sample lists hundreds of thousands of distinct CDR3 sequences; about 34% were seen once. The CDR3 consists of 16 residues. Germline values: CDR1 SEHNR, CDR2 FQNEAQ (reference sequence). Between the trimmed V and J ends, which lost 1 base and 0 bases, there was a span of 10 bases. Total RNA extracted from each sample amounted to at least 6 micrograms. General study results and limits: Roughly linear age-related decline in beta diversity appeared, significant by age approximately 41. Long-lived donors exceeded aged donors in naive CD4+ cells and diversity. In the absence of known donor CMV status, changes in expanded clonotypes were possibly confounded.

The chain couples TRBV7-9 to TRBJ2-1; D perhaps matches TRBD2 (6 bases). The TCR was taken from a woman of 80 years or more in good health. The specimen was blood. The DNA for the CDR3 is TGTGCCAGCAGCTTAGGGGCGGGAAACTCCTACAATGAGCAGTTCTTC. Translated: CASSLGAGNSYNEQFF.